The clone carrying this TCR beta chain has just a few counts. Repertoires were generated with immunoSEQ multiplex PCR, while TCRdb's copy carries only in-frame clones and drops some. The data contain about 110,000 clones, 70% to 85% of them singletons. The data originate from a study of control samples from healthy donors and cancer patients. The CDR3 consists of 13 residues. Germline V gene lookup returns CDR1 MNHEY and CDR2 SVGAGI. With 0 bases removed from V and 4 bases from J, the gap between germline ends came to 7 bases. The gene calls are TRBV6-5 and TRBJ2-7; D ambiguous. The receptor was isolated from a man aged 18 to 30 in good health. Sequencing used blood. CDR3: CASSYSGRYEQYF. The CDR3 nucleotides are TGTGCCAGCAGTTACTCGGGAAGGTACGAGCAGTACTTC.